Shown below are 15 T cell receptor beta chains from a single sample sequenced in a study of shared clonotypes between healthy human individuals. Sequencing used immunoSEQ multiplex PCR; TCRdb keeps in-frame clones, though not all of them. The sample has some 2,000,000 clones, 85% to 95% seen once; the top ten hold 0.1% to 0.15%. The sample consisted of naive CD4+ T cells sorted from blood. The subset was: CD45RA+ positively selected. Receptors were obtained from a man aged 18 to 30 in good health.

V and J are TRBV29-1 and TRBJ2-1; 11 nucleotides match TRBD2. Germline V gene sequence: CDR1 SQVTM, CDR2 ANQGSEA. The CDR3 sequence is 16 residues long. V trimming: 5 bases; J trimming: 6 bases; junction bases outside the gene matches: 12. The DNA for the CDR3 is TGCAGCGTTAACCCGACTAGCGGGATCGGGTCCAATGAGCAGTTCTTC. Amino acid sequence: CSVNPTSGIGSNEQFF.

The rearrangement uses TRBV7-8 and TRBJ1-3; 10 bases map to TRBD1. V was clipped by 5 bases and J by 2 bases; unmatched bases: 6. The germline V gene has CDR1 SGHVS and CDR2 FQNEAQ. The CDR3 covers 16 residues. The CDR3 sequence is CASSPDRGFAGNTIYF. The CDR3 DNA sequence: TGTGCCAGCAGCCCGGACAGGGGGTTTGCTGGAAACACCATATATTTT.

J is TRBJ2-7 and V is TRBV5-1, with 7 bases identical to TRBD1. The CDR3 is 12 amino acids. V was clipped by 7 bases and J by 6 bases; unmatched bases: 7. In germline, CDR1 is SGHRS, CDR2 YFSETQ. The CDR3 sequence is CASQEEGAEQYF. DNA of the CDR3: TGCGCCAGCCAAGAAGAGGGGGCCGAGCAGTACTTC.

The chain employs TRBV4-1 and TRBJ2-7; 9 bases map to TRBD1. This CDR3 has 15 amino acids. V shed 5 bases and J 1 base; nucleotides not matched to a gene: 6. Germline lookup yields CDR1 MGHRA and CDR2 YSYEKL. The CDR3 here is CASSLTGGNSYEQYF. The CDR3 DNA follows: TGCGCCAGCAGCTTGACAGGGGGGAATTCCTACGAGCAGTACTTC.

The chain joins TRBV9 to TRBJ1-2; the D is unclear. Germline CDR1 and CDR2: SGDLS and YYNGEE. The CDR3 totals 14 residues. V was clipped by 4 bases and J by 7 bases, with 17 bases between them. In DNA, the CDR3 is TGTGCCAGCAGCTCACGACACCCCACAGCTGGCTACACCTTC. This sequence encodes CASSSRHPTAGYTF.

The chain recombines TRBV2 with TRBJ1-1; D is unresolved. The germline gives CDR1 SNHLY, CDR2 FYNNEI. This CDR3 has 15 residues. Trimming stripped 0 bases from V and 3 bases from J, with 11 bases between. This CDR3 reads CASSEARSIYTEAFF. In DNA form, the CDR3 reads TGTGCCAGCAGTGAAGCGCGCAGTATCTACACTGAAGCTTTCTTT.

This clone appeared a few times. The V call is TRBV5-4, the J call TRBJ1-1; TRBD1 agrees at 7 bases. Germline lookup yields CDR1 SGHNT and CDR2 YYREEE (reference sequence). CDR3 length: 15 residues. V lost 0 bases, J lost 3 bases, and 5 bases stayed unmatched. DNA for the CDR3: TGTGCCAGCAGCTTGGTGGACAGGATATACACTGAAGCTTTCTTT. It yields the protein CASSLVDRIYTEAFF.

The V call is TRBV7-8, the J call TRBJ1-1; D gene unclear. This CDR3 has 15 residues. Trimming shortened V by 0 bases and J by 1 base, and 9 bases separated the two germline ends. Germline V lookup: CDR1 SGHVS, CDR2 FQNEAQ. CDR3 nucleotides: TGTGCCAGCAGCTTAGCGCTGAGTTCGAACACTGAAGCTTTCTTT. Translated, it gives CASSLALSSNTEAFF.

This clone was recorded only once. The gene calls are TRBV5-1 and TRBJ2-7; no reliable D call. V shed 5 bases and J shed 0 bases, with 12 bases lying between them. This CDR3 region has 14 residues. Germline V gives CDR1 SGHRS, CDR2 YFSETQ. In nucleotides, the CDR3 is TGCGCCAGCAGGTCCATAAATTTCTCCTACGAGCAGTACTTC. Translated, it gives CASRSINFSYEQYF.

V usage is TRBV10-3 and J usage is TRBJ2-1; TRBD2 might be the D (5 bases). The V end was cut by 7 bases, the J end by 4 bases, with 14 bases between. The germline CDR1 and CDR2 sequences are ENHRY and SYGVKD. This CDR3 region has 14 residues. The CDR3 sequence: CAITPGGYYNEQFF. Here the CDR3 DNA reads TGTGCCATCACCCCCGGCGGGTATTACAATGAGCAGTTCTTC.

The chain joins TRBV18 to TRBJ2-1; D is uncertain. The CDR3 totals 15 residues. Germline values: CDR1 KGHSH, CDR2 LQKENI. V was shortened by 2 bases and J by 5 bases, with 13 bases between the two germline ends. The CDR3 nucleotides are TGTGCCAGCTCACCAATGGCGACGAACCACAATGAGCAGTTCTTC. This codes for CASSPMATNHNEQFF.

The gene calls are TRBV5-1 and TRBJ1-2; D possibly corresponds to TRBD1 (6 bases). The CDR3 consists of 16 residues. Germline CDR1 is SGHRS and CDR2 is YFSETQ. V was trimmed by 4 bases and J by 1 base, leaving 17 bases between them. In nucleotides, the CDR3 is TGCGCCAGCAGCCCGGGACACGAATTCCTTAACTATGGCTACACCTTC. This gives the protein CASSPGHEFLNYGYTF.

The chain joins TRBV27 to TRBJ2-1, with 16 bases fitting TRBD2. Germline V gene lookup returns CDR1 MNHEY and CDR2 SMNVEV (reference sequence). There are 18 residues in the CDR3. After removal of 6 bases from V and 1 base from J, the junction contained 6 bases not matched to a gene. CDR3 residues: CASSPRGLAGGSYNEQFF. The CDR3 nucleotides are TGTGCCAGCAGCCCTAGGGGACTAGCGGGAGGGTCCTACAATGAGCAGTTCTTC.

The chain links TRBV15 to TRBJ1-4; D not certain. Germline V gene sequence: CDR1 LNHNV, CDR2 YYDKDF (reference sequence). The CDR3 has 16 residues. Trimming took 0 bases from V and 4 from J, leaving 12 bases between them. The CDR3 coding sequence is TGTGCCACCAGCAGAGAGGGCGGGCTAGGTAATGAAAAACTGTTTTTT. Protein product: CATSREGGLGNEKLFF. The full variable domain, rest sourced from reference TRBV15 and TRBJ1-4, is DAMVIQNPRYQVTQFGKPVTLSCSQTLNHNVMYWYQQKSSQAPKLLFHYYDKDFNNEADTPDNFQSRRPNTSFCFLDIRSPGLGDTAMYLCATSREGGLGNEKLFFGSGTQLSVL.

This chain joins TRBV6-5 and TRBJ2-7; perhaps TRBD2 as D (5 bases). This CDR3 is built from 16 residues. V lost 2 bases to trimming and J lost 5 bases, with 19 bases between them. In germline, CDR1 is MNHEY, CDR2 SVGAGI. CDR3 region: CASSYPTIFGINEQYF. The CDR3 DNA follows: TGTGCCAGCAGTTACCCGACAATTTTCGGGATCAACGAGCAGTACTTC.